Below, one TCR beta chain is given with its context. Only in-frame clones appear in the TCRdb table, and some are missing; sequencing was by immunoSEQ multiplex PCR. There are some 65,000 clones in the sample; more than 75% occur only once, and under 0.5% lies in the top ten. These data originate in a study of OX40 agonist ivuxolimab in advanced cancers. About the study: Every 2 weeks, patients got intravenous ivuxolimab at one of six dose levels (0.01-10 mg/kg).

In germline, CDR1 is SGHRS, CDR2 YFSETQ. The CDR3 runs to 14 residues. V dropped 4 bases and J dropped 7; count of bases not matched to a gene: 8. The specimen was CD4+ or CD8+ T cells sorted from blood, collected in a trial of the OX40 agonist ivuxolimab. This TCR came from an adult with an advanced solid tumor such as melanoma, head and neck, liver or kidney cancer. This chain links TRBV5-1 with TRBJ1-2, with 9 positions matching TRBD1. The CDR3 DNA follows: TGCGCCAGCAGCATGAGCGGGACAGGGCTTGGCTACACCTTC. Translated, it gives CASSMSGTGLGYTF.